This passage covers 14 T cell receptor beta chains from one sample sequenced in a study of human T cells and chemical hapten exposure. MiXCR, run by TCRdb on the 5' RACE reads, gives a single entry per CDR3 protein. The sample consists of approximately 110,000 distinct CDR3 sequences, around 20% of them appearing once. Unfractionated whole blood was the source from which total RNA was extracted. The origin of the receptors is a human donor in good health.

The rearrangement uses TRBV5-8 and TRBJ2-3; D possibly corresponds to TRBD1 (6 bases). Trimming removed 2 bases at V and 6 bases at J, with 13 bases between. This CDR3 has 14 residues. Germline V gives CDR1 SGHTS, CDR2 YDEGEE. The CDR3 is CASSFAGAVDTQYF. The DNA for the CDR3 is TGTGCCAGCAGCTTCGCAGGGGCTGTTGATACGCAGTATTTT.

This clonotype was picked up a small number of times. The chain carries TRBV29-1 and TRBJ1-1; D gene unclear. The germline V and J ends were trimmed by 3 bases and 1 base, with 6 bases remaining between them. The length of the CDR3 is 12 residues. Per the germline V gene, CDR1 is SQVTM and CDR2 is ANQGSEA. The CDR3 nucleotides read TGCAGCGTTGAGAACGGGAACACTGAAGCTTTCTTT. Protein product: CSVENGNTEAFF.

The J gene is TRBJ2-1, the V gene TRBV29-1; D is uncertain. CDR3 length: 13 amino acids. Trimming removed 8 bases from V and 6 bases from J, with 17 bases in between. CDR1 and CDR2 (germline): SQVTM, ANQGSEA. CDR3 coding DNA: TGCAGCATATCGGCGGTGAAGACCAATGAGCAGTTCTTC. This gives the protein CSISAVKTNEQFF.

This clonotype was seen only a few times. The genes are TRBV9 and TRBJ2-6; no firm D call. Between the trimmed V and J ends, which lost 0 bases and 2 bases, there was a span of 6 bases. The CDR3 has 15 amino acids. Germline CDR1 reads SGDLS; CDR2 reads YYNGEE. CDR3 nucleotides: TGTGCCAGCAGCGTAGAGGGCGCTGGGGCCAACGTCCTGACTTTC. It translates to CASSVEGAGANVLTF.

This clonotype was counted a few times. The CDR3 DNA reads as TGTGCCAGCACCGGACCCGCGAGGTCCACAGATACGCAGTATTTT. Translation: CASTGPARSTDTQYF. The chain combines TRBV2 with TRBJ2-3; D call uncertain. The CDR3 length is 15 residues. Germline V gives CDR1 SNHLY, CDR2 FYNNEI. Trimming took off 7 bases at V and 2 bases at J, with 16 bases between the two ends.

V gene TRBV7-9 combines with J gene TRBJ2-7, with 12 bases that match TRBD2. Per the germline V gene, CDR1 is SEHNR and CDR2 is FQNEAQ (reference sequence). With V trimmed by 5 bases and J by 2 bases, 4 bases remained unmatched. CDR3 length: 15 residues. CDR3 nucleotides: TGTGCCAGCAGCCGCCGACTAGCGGGAGCCTACGAGCAGTACTTC. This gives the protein CASSRRLAGAYEQYF. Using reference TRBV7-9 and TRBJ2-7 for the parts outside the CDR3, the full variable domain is DTGVSQNPRHKITKRGQNVTFRCDPISEHNRLYWYRQTLGQGPEFLTYFQNEAQLEKSRLLSDRFSAERPKGSFSTLEIQRTEQGDSAMYLCASSRRLAGAYEQYFGPGTRLTVT.

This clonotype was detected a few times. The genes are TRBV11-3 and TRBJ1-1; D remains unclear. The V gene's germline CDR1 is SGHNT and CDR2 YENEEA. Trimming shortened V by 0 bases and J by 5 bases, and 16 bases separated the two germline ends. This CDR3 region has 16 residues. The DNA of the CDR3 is TGTGCCAGCAGCTTAGATCTCCCCGGGGTTCGGACTGAAGCTTTCTTT. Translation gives CASSLDLPGVRTEAFF.

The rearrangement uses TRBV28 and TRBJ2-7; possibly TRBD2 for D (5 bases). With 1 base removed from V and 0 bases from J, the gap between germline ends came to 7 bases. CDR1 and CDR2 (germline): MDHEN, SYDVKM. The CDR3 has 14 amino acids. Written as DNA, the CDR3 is TGTGCCAGCAGTTTATTTGGGAGCTCCTACGAGCAGTACTTC. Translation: CASSLFGSSYEQYF.

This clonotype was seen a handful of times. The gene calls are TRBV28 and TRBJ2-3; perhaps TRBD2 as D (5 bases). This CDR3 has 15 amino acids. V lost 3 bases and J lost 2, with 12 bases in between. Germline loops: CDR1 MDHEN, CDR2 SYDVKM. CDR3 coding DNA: TGTGCCAGCAGTTTTCAGCGGAGATACACAGATACGCAGTATTTT. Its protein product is CASSFQRRYTDTQYF.

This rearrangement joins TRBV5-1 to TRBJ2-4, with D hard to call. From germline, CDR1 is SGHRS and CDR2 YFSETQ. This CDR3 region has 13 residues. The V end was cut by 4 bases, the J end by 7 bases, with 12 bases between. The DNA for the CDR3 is TGCGCCAGCAGCCATTGCAATAGGAACATTCAGTACTTC. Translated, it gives CASSHCNRNIQYF.

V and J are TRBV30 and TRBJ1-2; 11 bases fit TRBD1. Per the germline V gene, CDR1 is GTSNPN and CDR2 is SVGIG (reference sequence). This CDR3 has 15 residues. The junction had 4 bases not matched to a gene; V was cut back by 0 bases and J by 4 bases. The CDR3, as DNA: TGTGCCTGGAGTGTCGGGACAGGGGGATCCTATGGCTACACCTTC. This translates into CAWSVGTGGSYGYTF.

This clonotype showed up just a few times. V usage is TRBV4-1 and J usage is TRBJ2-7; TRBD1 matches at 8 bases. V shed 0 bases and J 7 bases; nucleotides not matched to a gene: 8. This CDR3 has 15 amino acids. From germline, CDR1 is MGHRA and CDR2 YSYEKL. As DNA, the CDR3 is TGCGCCAGCAGCCAAGATCAGGGGGCGATAGGGGAGCAGTACTTC. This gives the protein CASSQDQGAIGEQYF.

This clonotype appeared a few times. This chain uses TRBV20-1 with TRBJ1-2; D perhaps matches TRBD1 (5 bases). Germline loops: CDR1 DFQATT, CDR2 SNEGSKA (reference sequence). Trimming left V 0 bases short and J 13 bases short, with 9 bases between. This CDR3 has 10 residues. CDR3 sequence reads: CSARDGTGTF. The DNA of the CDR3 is TGCAGTGCTAGAGACGGGACGGGCACCTTC.

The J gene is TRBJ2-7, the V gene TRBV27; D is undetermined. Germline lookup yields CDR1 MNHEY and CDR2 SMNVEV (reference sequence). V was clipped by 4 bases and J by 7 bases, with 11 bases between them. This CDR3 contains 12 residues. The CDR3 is CASSSLIGEQYF. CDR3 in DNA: TGTGCCAGCAGTTCCCTAATAGGAGAGCAGTACTTC.